The 18 T cell receptor beta chains below were found in one sample sequenced in a study of HIV-infected children after antiretroviral therapy interruption. Indicated treatment: PENTA 11 planned treatment interruption arm or continuous ART arm. Unique molecular identifiers were included in an RNA-based 3' RACE TCR library. TCRdb analysed the 3' RACE reads with MiXCR anew, one entry per CDR3 protein. The table records some 15,000 distinct CDR3 sequences, 3% to 3.5% of them present only once. This sample comprised CD45RO+ CD8+ T cells from PBMCs, pooled from several time points, obtained from a donor given antiretroviral therapy, either interrupted or continuous. Described subset: memory CD8+ CD45RO+ CD45RA- T cells. These receptors were collected from a pool of human donors with HIV.

In its sample, this clonotype was seen many times. DNA of the CDR3: TGCAGTGCCAACCCGCCTCCGGGACAGGGACATGAGCAGTTCTTC. Translating gives CSANPPPGQGHEQFF. This chain connects TRBV20-1 to TRBJ2-1; 9 bases map to TRBD1. Germline V gene data show CDR1 as DFQATT and CDR2 as SNEGSKA (reference sequence). J lost 8 bases, V lost 6 bases, and 14 bases had no gene match. CDR3 length equals 15 residues.

This clonotype was observed many times. The genes are TRBV20-1 and TRBJ2-7; the match to TRBD2 covers 13 bases. The CDR3 loop spans 17 amino acids. Germline CDR1 and CDR2: DFQATT and SNEGSKA (reference sequence). This CDR3 is CSETKGLAGPSSYEQYF. The CDR3 DNA reads as TGCAGCGAAACCAAGGGACTAGCGGGGCCAAGCTCCTACGAGCAGTACTTC.

The J gene is TRBJ1-1, the V gene TRBV24-1; D is unclear. The V gene's germline CDR1 is KGHDR and CDR2 SFDVKD. The V end was cut by 9 bases, the J end by 5 bases, with 9 bases between. The CDR3 is made up of 11 amino acids. For the CDR3, the DNA is TGTGCCACCGAGGAGGGAACTGAAGCTTTCTTT. Amino acids: CATEEGTEAFF.

In its sample, this clonotype was seen many times. The chain uses TRBV6-2 or TRBV6-3 and TRBJ2-7; D not certain. Germline V CDR1 and CDR2: MNHEY, SVGEGT. The V end lost 2 bases, the J end lost 3 bases, and 8 bases lay between the germline ends. This CDR3 region has 13 residues. CDR3 in amino acids: CASSYPDGYEQYF. As DNA, the CDR3 is TGTGCCAGCAGTTACCCGGACGGCTACGAGCAGTACTTC.

Points on this clonotype: Just one base apart from a much larger clone, this may be a read error. The gene calls are TRBV10-3 and TRBJ1-3; unclear D gene. The V gene's germline CDR1 is ENHRY and CDR2 SYGVKD. This CDR3 region has 14 residues. Trimming stripped 3 bases from V and 1 base from J, with 7 bases between. The CDR3 nucleotides are TGTGCCATCAGTGATTCGGGTTCTGGAAACACCATATATTTT. It is translated as CAISDSGSGNTIYF.

This clonotype was observed at least ten times. This chain links TRBV20-1 with TRBJ2-3; weak D call: TRBD2 (6 bases). This CDR3 comprises 17 residues. V dropped 0 bases and J dropped 4 bases, with 20 bases sitting between them. Germline V gene sequence: CDR1 DFQATT, CDR2 SNEGSKA (reference sequence). The CDR3 protein is CSARDEASVIRADTQYF. The DNA for the CDR3 is TGCAGTGCTAGAGATGAGGCTAGCGTTATTCGGGCAGATACGCAGTATTTT.

This clonotype was counted ten times or more. The rearrangement links TRBV28 to TRBJ2-1, with D perhaps matching TRBD1 (6 bases). The CDR3 contains 18 residues. With 5 bases removed from V and 1 base from J, the gap between germline ends came to 21 bases. CDR1 and CDR2 (germline): MDHEN, SYDVKM. CDR3 region: CASSLKGRGPSSYNEQFF. The CDR3 DNA is TGTGCCAGCAGTCTCAAGGGCAGGGGCCCATCGTCCTACAATGAGCAGTTCTTC.

Many counts were recorded for this clonotype. V gene TRBV9 combines with J gene TRBJ2-7; 10 nucleotides line up with TRBD2. CDR3 size: 17 residues. Germline CDR1 SGDLS, CDR2 YYNGEE. Trimming cost V 0 bases and J 2 bases; bases outside gene matches: 8. The CDR3 DNA reads as TGTGCCAGCAGCGTAGGAGATGGACTAGCGGCCGCCTACGAGCAGTACTTC. Protein product: CASSVGDGLAAAYEQYF.

At least ten counts were recorded for this clonotype. V is TRBV20-1 and J is TRBJ2-1; D not resolved. The V gene lost 4 bases and the J gene lost 6 bases, with 19 bases spanning the gap. The CDR3 spans 15 residues. Per germline, CDR1 DFQATT and CDR2 SNEGSKA (reference sequence). The CDR3 loop is CSANPWELSGNEQFF. The CDR3 DNA sequence: TGCAGTGCTAACCCATGGGAACTTTCTGGCAATGAGCAGTTCTTC.

In this sample, this clonotype turned up many times. CDR3 coding DNA: TGTGCCAGCAGCTCCAACACAGGCTCCTACGAGCAGTACTTC. Its protein is CASSSNTGSYEQYF. This chain uses TRBV6-2 or TRBV6-3 with TRBJ2-7, with TRBD1 as a possible D gene (5 bases). Looked up from germline, CDR1 is MNHEY and CDR2 is SVGEGT. V was trimmed by 6 bases and J by 0 bases, leaving 12 bases between them. This CDR3 is built from 14 residues.

This clonotype showed up many times. The chain carries TRBV15 and TRBJ1-4; no clear D. The germline gives CDR1 LNHNV, CDR2 YYDKDF (reference sequence). V lost 5 bases and J 0 bases, leaving 4 bases between the germline ends. The CDR3 contains 13 residues. In DNA form, the CDR3 reads TGTGCCACCAGCGAGGCAACTAATGAAAAACTGTTTTTT. As protein: CATSEATNEKLFF.

This clonotype has ten or more counts. The rearrangement links TRBV5-1 to TRBJ2-2; TRBD2 agrees at 9 bases. The V gene's germline CDR1 is SGHRS and CDR2 YFSETQ. The CDR3 is 15 amino acids. With V trimmed by 3 bases and J by 1 base, 1 base remained unmatched. The CDR3 region has the DNA TGCGCCAGCAGCTGGACTAGCGAGAACACCGGGGAGCTGTTTTTT. Its protein product is CASSWTSENTGELFF.

This clonotype was recorded at least ten times. The chain couples TRBV23-1 to TRBJ2-3, with unresolved D. TRBV23-1 is treated as an ORF (open reading frame) with a function not yet certain. The CDR3 loop spans 18 amino acids. The V end was cut by 2 bases, the J end by 2 bases, with 20 bases between. The CDR3 loop is CASSQIPGSMETTDTQYF. The DNA of the CDR3 is TGCGCCAGCAGTCAAATTCCCGGGTCGATGGAGACCACAGATACGCAGTATTTT.

The chain recombines TRBV11-2 with TRBJ2-1; TRBD2 matches at 12 bases. CDR1 is SGHAT, CDR2 FQNNGV, per germline. The V gene end was trimmed by 2 bases and the J gene end by 8 bases; junction bases not matched to a gene: 10. The CDR3 is 17 amino acids. CDR3 residues: CASSLRASGRASDEQFF. The CDR3 region has the DNA TGTGCCAGCAGCTTAAGGGCTAGCGGGAGGGCCTCGGATGAGCAGTTCTTC.

This clonotype was observed at least ten times. V is TRBV5-1 and J is TRBJ1-1; TRBD1 is a possible D gene (6 bases). Germline CDR1 SGHRS, CDR2 YFSETQ. V was shortened by 7 bases and J by 3 bases, with 13 bases between the two germline ends. This CDR3 contains 13 residues. The CDR3 loop is CASFPQGHTEAFF. CDR3 DNA sequence: TGCGCCAGCTTCCCCCAGGGGCACACTGAAGCTTTCTTT.

J is TRBJ1-2 and V is TRBV30, with D possibly being TRBD1 (5 bases). Looked up from germline, CDR1 is GTSNPN and CDR2 is SVGIG (reference sequence). V gave up 3 bases and J gave up 8 bases, with 19 bases separating them. This CDR3 has 14 residues. CDR3 DNA: TGTGCCTGGAGGGTCCGGGACCGCGGGCCGGGCTACACCTTC. It encodes CAWRVRDRGPGYTF.

This clonotype appeared many times. This sequence joins TRBV11-2 and TRBJ1-2, with a possible D match to TRBD1 (6 bases). V was trimmed by 5 bases and J by 8 bases, leaving 18 bases between them. CDR1 and CDR2 from the germline V gene are SGHAT and FQNNGV. The CDR3 consists of 14 residues. Written as DNA, the CDR3 is TGTGCCAGCAGCCTGAGGCGTAGGGGGATGGGCTACACCTTC. This sequence encodes CASSLRRRGMGYTF.

Ten or more counts support this clonotype. The V gene is TRBV6-6, the J gene TRBJ1-1; tentatively, D is TRBD1 (5 bases). Trimming pared 8 bases from V and 0 bases from J, leaving 22 bases between. The CDR3 is 17 residues long. Germline CDR1 and CDR2: MNHNY and SVGAGI (reference sequence). The CDR3 loop reads CASLVRGGRSLNTEAFF. CDR3 DNA sequence: TGTGCCAGCTTGGTACGGGGCGGTCGAAGCTTGAACACTGAAGCTTTCTTT.